The clone carrying this TCR beta chain was observed a few times. Its antigen is unknown. These data come from a study of cytomegalovirus exposure and HLA in healthy donors. Study-level results: In terms of immune exposure information, only CMV serostatus was available. The authors assumed roughly uniform sequencing depth across donors for presence/absence analyses.

In the PCR, 60 Vbeta and 13 Jbeta primers were used. Clones were sequenced by immunoSEQ multiplex PCR, and TCRdb holds only the in-frame ones, with some missing. Here the sample spans about 140,000 clones, roughly 78% being singletons. The TCR sequence derives from a man aged 25-40 years in good health and CMV-seronegative. The specimen was PBMCs.

CDR3 sequence (DNA): TGTGCCAGCAGCCCAGGAGGTGGATTCACTGAAGCTTTCTTT. Translated: CASSPGGGFTEAFF. This sequence joins TRBV7-9 and TRBJ1-1; D not certain. This CDR3 contains 14 residues. The V gene lost 5 bases and the J gene lost 4 bases, with 14 bases spanning the gap. In germline, CDR1 is SEHNR, CDR2 FQNEAQ (reference sequence).